This T cell receptor beta chain is from a study of T-cell reconstitution after alpha-beta-depleted transplantation in children. A library of TCRbeta sequences, prepared with unique molecular identifiers, was generated. TCRdb passed the PCR reads through MiXCR, listing each CDR3 protein once. Here the sample spans about 580,000 distinct CDR3 sequences, around 23% being singletons. Germline-derived CDR1 and CDR2 are DFQATT and SNEGSKA (reference sequence). This CDR3 is 15 amino acids long. Trimming left V 3 bases short and J 0 bases short, with 13 bases between. The chain recombines TRBV20-1 with TRBJ2-3; D gene unclear. The TCR originated in a boy under two years old who had a stem cell transplant for acute myeloid leukemia, so the T cells may come from the graft donor. Sequences were derived from PBMCs, mostly from graft donor cells, sampled 360 days after TCRalphabeta/CD19-depleted stem cell transplant. In DNA, the CDR3 is TGCAGTGCTAGGGCCCCGATTTCTAGCACAGATACGCAGTATTTT. It translates to CSARAPISSTDTQYF.